This T cell receptor (beta chain) was recorded in a study of spatial heterogeneity in lung cancer. Looking at the study overall: Detection consistently yielded more beta chains than alpha chains. Study-wide results and limits: Ubiquitous expanded tumor TCRs were seen in blood more at resection than at follow-up.

Every cDNA TCR molecule received its own unique molecular identifier. TCRdb recomputed calls from the 5' RACE reads with MiXCR, one row per CDR3 protein. The sample yields roughly 70,000 distinct CDR3 sequences, roughly 13% seen once. This clonotype showed up just a few times. The antigen remains undetermined. Time point indicated: sample taken at primary tumor resection. The input material, whole RNA from tumor, nontumor lung or frozen PBMC, was sequenced unsorted. Samples were donated by 72 untreated early-stage non-small cell lung cancer patients. There are 17 residues in the CDR3. V gave up 0 bases and J gave up 1 base, with 16 bases separating them. Per germline, CDR1 MNHNY and CDR2 SVGAGI (reference sequence).

The source is a male donor with early-stage non-small cell lung cancer. The sample here was PBMCs, taken at surgery. The chain joins TRBV6-6 to TRBJ2-7; tentatively, D is TRBD1 or TRBD2 (5 bases each). The CDR3 spells CASSYSMGRASSYEQYF. The CDR3 DNA sequence: TGTGCCAGCAGTTACTCGATGGGACGGGCCTCATCCTACGAGCAGTACTTC.